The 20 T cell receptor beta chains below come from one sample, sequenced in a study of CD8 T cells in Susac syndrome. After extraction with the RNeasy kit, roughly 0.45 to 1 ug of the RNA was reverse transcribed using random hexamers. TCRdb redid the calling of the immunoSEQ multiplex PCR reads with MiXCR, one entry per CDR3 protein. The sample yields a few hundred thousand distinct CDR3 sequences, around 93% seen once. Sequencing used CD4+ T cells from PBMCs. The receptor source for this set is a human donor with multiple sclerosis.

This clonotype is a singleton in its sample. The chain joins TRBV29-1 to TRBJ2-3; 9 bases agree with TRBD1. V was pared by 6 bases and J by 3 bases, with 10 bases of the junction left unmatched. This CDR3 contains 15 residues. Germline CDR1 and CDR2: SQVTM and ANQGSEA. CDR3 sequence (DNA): TGCAGCGTGAATCCACAGGGGGCATCGACAGATACGCAGTATTTT. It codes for CSVNPQGASTDTQYF.

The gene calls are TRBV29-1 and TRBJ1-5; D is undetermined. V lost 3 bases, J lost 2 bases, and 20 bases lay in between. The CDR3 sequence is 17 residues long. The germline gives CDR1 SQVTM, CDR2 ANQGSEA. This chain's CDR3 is CSVEVGSFGGGNQPQHF. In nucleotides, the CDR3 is TGCAGCGTTGAGGTCGGGTCCTTCGGTGGAGGCAATCAGCCCCAGCATTTT. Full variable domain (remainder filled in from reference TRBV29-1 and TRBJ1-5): SAVISQKPSRDICQRGTSLTIQCQVDSQVTMMFWYRQQPGQSLTLIATANQGSEATYESGFVIDKFPISRPNLTFSTLTVSNMSPEDSSIYLCSVEVGSFGGGNQPQHFGDGTRLSIL.

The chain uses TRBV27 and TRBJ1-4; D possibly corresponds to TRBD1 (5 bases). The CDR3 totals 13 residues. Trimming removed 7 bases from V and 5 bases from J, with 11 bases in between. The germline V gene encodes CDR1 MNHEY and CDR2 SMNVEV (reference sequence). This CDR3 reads CASTTANNEKLFF. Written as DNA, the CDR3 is TGTGCCAGCACGACAGCTAACAATGAAAAACTGTTTTTT.

The CDR3 here is CASSPGQGGEKLFF. Here the CDR3 DNA reads TGTGCCAGCAGCCCCGGACAGGGAGGTGAAAAACTGTTTTTT. The rearrangement joins TRBV4-2 to TRBJ1-4, with TRBD1 matching 8 bases. The CDR3 covers 14 residues. J was trimmed by 7 bases and V by 4 bases; bases with no gene match: 5. The V gene's germline CDR1 is LGHNA and CDR2 YNFKEQ.

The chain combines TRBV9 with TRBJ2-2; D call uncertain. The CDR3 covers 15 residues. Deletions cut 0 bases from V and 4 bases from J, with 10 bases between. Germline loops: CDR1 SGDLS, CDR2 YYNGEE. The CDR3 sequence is CASSVEIFGTGELFF. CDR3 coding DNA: TGTGCCAGCAGCGTAGAAATCTTCGGCACCGGGGAGCTGTTTTTT.

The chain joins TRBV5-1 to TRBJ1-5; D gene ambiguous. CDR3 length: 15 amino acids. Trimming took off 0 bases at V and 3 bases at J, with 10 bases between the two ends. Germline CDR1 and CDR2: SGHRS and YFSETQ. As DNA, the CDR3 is TGCGCCAGCAGCTTGGACGGGGATGTCAATCAGCCCCAGCATTTT. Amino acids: CASSLDGDVNQPQHF.

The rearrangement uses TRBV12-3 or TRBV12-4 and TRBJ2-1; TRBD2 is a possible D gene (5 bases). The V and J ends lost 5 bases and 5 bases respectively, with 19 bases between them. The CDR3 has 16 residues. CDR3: CASSNGLSPANNEQFF. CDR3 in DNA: TGTGCCAGCAGTAACGGACTCTCGCCCGCGAACAATGAGCAGTTCTTC.

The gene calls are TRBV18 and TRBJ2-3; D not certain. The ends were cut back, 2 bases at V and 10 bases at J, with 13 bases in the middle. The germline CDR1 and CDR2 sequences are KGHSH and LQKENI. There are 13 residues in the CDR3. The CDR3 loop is CASSPKEDLAQYF. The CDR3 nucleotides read TGTGCCAGCTCACCAAAGGAAGATCTGGCGCAGTATTTT.

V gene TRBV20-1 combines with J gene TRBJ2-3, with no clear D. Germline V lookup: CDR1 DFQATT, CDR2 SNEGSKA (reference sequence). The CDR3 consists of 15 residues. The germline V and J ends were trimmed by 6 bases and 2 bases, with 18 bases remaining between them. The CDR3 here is CSALPDRPITDTQYF. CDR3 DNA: TGCAGTGCACTACCTGACCGGCCCATCACAGATACGCAGTATTTT.

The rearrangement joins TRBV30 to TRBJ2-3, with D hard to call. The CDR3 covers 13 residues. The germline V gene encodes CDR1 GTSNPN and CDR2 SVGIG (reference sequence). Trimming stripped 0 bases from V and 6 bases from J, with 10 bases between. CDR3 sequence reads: CAWSVLLGDTQYF. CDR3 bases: TGTGCCTGGAGTGTACTCTTAGGGGATACGCAGTATTTT.

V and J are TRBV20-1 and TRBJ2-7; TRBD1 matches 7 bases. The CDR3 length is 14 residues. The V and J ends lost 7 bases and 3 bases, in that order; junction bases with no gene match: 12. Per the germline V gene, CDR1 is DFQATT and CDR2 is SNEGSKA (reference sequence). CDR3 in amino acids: CSGNRGGASYEQYF. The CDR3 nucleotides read TGCAGTGGCAACCGAGGGGGCGCGAGCTACGAGCAGTACTTC.

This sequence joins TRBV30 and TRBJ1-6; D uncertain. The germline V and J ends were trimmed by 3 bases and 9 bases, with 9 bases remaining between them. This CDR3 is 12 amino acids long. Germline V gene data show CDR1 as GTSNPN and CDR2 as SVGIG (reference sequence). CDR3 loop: CAWSPWSSPLHF. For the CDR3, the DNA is TGTGCCTGGAGCCCCTGGAGTTCACCCCTCCACTTT.

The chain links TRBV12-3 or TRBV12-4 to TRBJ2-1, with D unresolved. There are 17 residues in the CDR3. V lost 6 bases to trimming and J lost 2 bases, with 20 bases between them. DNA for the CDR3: TGTGCCAGCAGCCCCAGGTGGCGCCCCCCGACCTACAATGAGCAGTTCTTC. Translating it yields CASSPRWRPPTYNEQFF.

The CDR3, as DNA: TGTGCCAGCAGTTTAGCCACAGTCTCCTACGAGCAGTACTTC. It yields the protein CASSLATVSYEQYF. This rearrangement joins TRBV12-3 or TRBV12-4 to TRBJ2-7; D remains ambiguous. CDR3 size: 14 residues. The V end was cut by 0 bases, the J end by 0 bases, with 6 bases between.

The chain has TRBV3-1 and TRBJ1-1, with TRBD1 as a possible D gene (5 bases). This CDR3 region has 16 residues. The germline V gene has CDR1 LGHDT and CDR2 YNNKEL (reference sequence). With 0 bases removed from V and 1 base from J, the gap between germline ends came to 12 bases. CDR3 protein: CASSQDPTGPNTEAFF. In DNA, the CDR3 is TGTGCCAGCAGCCAAGATCCCACAGGACCGAACACTGAAGCTTTCTTT.

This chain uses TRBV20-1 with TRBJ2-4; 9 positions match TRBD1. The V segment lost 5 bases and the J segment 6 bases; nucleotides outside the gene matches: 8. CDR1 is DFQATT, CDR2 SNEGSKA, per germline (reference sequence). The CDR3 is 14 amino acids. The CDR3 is CSAGTGTGLNIQYF. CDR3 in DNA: TGCAGTGCTGGCACCGGGACAGGGTTAAACATTCAGTACTTC.

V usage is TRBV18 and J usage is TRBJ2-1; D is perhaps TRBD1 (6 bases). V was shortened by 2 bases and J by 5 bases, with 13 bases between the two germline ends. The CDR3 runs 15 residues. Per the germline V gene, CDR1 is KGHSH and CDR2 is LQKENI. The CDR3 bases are TGTGCCAGCTCACCAGCGAGGGACACTCACAATGAGCAGTTCTTC. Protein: CASSPARDTHNEQFF.

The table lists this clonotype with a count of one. The CDR3 DNA is TGTGCCAGCTCACCAACGCACTTATACGAGCAGTACGTC. Amino acid sequence: CASSPTHLYEQYV. The chain recombines TRBV18 with TRBJ2-7; no reliable D call. Germline V lookup: CDR1 KGHSH, CDR2 LQKENI. The V gene lost 2 bases and the J gene lost 4 bases, with 9 bases spanning the gap. The CDR3 contains 13 residues.

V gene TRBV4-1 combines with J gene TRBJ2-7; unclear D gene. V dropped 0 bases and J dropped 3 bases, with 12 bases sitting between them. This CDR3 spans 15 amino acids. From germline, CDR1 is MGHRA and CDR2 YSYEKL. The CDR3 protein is CASSQDLGRSYEQYV. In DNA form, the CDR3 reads TGCGCCAGCAGCCAAGATCTAGGACGGAGCTACGAGCAGTACGTC.

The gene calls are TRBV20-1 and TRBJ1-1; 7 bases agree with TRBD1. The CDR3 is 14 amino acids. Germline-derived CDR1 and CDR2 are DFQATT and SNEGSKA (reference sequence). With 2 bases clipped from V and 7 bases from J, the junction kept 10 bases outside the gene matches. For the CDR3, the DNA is TGCAGTGCTAGAAGTGGACAGGAGATGGTTGAAGCTTTCTTT. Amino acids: CSARSGQEMVEAFF.